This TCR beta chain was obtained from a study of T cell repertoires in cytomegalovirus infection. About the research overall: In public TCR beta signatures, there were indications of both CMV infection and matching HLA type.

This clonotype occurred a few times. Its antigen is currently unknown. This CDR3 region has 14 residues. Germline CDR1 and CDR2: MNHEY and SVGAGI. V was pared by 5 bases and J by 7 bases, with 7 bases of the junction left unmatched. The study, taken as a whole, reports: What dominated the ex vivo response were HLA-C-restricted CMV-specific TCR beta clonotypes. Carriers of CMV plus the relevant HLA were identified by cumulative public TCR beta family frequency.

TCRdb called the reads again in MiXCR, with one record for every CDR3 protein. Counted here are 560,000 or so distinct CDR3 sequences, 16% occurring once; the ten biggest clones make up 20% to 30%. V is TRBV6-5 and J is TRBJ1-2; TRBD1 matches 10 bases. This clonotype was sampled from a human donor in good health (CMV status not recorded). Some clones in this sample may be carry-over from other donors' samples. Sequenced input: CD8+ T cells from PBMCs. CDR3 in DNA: TGTGCCAGCAGTCACACGGGACAGGGGCTTGGCTACACCTTC. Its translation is CASSHTGQGLGYTF.